Sequencing of this TCR beta chain was carried out in a study of shared clonotypes between healthy human individuals. Study background: Participating donors consisted of two women and a few men aged 18 to 49.

The table came from immunoSEQ multiplex PCR; TCRdb's copy has only in-frame clones and leaves some out. This sample has some 2,500,000 clones; around 92% occur once, and the top ten carry 0.3% to 0.4%. Note on this clone: Its antigen is as yet unknown.

Broader study findings: In this cohort, only blood was sampled, and tissue repertoires likely differ.

This CDR3 region has 14 residues. The trim removed 4 bases at V and 5 bases at J, leaving 7 bases unmatched. In germline, CDR1 is SGHRS, CDR2 YFSETQ. CD4+ cells yielded CD45RA+ naive and CD45RA-negative memory subsets. V gene TRBV5-1 combines with J gene TRBJ2-5, with TRBD2 matching over 8 bases. Sequences were obtained from naive CD4+ T cells from PBMCs. Subset of the sample: CD45RA+ positively selected. This clonotype was obtained from a man aged 18 to 35 in good health. Some clones in this sample may be carry-over from other donors' samples. CDR3 nucleotide sequence: TGCGCCAGCAGCATAGCGGGATGGGGGGAGACCCAGTACTTC. It is translated as CASSIAGWGETQYF. Full variable domain (outside the CDR3, taken from reference TRBV5-1 and TRBJ2-5): KAGVTQTPRYLIKTRGQQVTLSCSPISGHRSVSWYQQTPGQGLQFLFEYFSETQRNKGNFPGRFSGRQFSNSRSEMNVSTLELGDSALYLCASSIAGWGETQYFGPGTRLLVL.